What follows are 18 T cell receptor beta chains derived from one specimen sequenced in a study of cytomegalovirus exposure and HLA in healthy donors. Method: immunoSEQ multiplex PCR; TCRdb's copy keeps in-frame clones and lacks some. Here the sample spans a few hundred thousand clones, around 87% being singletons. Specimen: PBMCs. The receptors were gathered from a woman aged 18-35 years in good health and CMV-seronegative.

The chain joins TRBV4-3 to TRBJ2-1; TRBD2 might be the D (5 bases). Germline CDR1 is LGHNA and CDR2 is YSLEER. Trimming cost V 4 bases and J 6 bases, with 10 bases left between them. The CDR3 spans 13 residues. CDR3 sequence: CASSRENTNEQFF. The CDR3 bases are TGCGCCAGCAGCCGGGAGAATACCAATGAGCAGTTCTTC.

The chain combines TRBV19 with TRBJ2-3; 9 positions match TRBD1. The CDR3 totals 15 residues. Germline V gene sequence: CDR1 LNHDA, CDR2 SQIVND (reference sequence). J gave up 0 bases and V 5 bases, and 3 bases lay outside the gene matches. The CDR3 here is CASSEDRGSTDTQYF. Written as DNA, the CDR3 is TGTGCCAGTAGTGAGGACAGGGGAAGCACAGATACGCAGTATTTT. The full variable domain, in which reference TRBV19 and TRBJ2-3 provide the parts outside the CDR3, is DGGITQSPKYLFRKEGQNVTLSCEQNLNHDAMYWYRQDPGQGLRLIYYSQIVNDFQKGDIAEGYSVSREKKESFPLTVTSAQKNPTAFYLCASSEDRGSTDTQYFGPGTRLTVL.

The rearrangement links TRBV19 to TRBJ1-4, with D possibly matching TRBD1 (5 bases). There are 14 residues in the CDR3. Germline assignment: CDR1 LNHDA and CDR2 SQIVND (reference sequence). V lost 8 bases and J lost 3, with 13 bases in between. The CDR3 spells CASAAQGSNEKLFF. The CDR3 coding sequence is TGTGCCAGTGCGGCGCAGGGATCTAATGAAAAACTGTTTTTT.

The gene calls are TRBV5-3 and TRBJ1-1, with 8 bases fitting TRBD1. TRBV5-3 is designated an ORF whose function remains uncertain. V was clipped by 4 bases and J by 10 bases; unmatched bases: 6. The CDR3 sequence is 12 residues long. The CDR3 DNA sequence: TGTGCCAGAAGCCCAAAGCAGGGGGCAGCTTTCTTT. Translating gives CARSPKQGAAFF.

The CDR3 spells CASSLPDRGQETQYF. Written as DNA, the CDR3 is TGTGCCAGCAGCTTACCGGACAGGGGACAAGAGACCCAGTACTTC. The chain carries TRBV7-9 and TRBJ2-5; TRBD1 aligns across 9 bases. Germline CDR1 SEHNR, CDR2 FQNEAQ (reference sequence). With V trimmed by 2 bases and J by 2 bases, 3 bases remained unmatched. The CDR3 spans 15 residues.

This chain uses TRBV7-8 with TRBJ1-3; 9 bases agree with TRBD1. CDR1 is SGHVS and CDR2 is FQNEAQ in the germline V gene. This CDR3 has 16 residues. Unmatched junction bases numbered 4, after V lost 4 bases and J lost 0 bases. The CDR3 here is CASSSGTGISGNTIYF. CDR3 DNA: TGTGCCAGCAGCTCTGGGACAGGGATCTCTGGAAACACCATATATTTT.

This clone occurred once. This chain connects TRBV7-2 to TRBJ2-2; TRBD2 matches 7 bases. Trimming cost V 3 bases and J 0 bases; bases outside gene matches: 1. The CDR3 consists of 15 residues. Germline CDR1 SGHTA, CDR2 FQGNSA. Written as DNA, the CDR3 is TGTGCCAGCAGCTTGGGACTATCGAACACCGGGGAGCTGTTTTTT. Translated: CASSLGLSNTGELFF.

The CDR3 DNA reads TGTGCCACCACAGGGGGCGCGTACACTGAAGCTTTCTTT. As protein: CATTGGAYTEAFF. V gene TRBV10-3 combines with J gene TRBJ1-1, with 9 bases lining up with TRBD1. With V trimmed by 10 bases and J by 3 bases, 6 bases remained unmatched. Germline CDR1 and CDR2: ENHRY and SYGVKD. The length of the CDR3 is 13 residues.

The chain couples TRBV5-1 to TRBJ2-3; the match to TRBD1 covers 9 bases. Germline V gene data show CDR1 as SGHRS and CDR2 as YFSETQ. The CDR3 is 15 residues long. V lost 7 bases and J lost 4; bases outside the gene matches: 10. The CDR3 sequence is CASRGTGSFADTQYF. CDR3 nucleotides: TGCGCCAGCCGCGGGACAGGGTCGTTCGCAGATACGCAGTATTTT.

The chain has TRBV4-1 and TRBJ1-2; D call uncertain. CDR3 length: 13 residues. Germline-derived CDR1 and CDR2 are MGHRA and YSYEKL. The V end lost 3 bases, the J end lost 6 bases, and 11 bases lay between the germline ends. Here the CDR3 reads CASSQGTFDGYTF. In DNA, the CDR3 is TGCGCCAGCAGCCAGGGCACTTTCGATGGCTACACCTTC.

The CDR3 DNA sequence: TGTGCCAGCAGTGACAAAGGGAAGGGGGAGTCCACTGAAGCTTTCTTT. It translates to CASSDKGKGESTEAFF. The rearrangement uses TRBV6-4 and TRBJ1-1; possible D gene TRBD1, 6 bases. Trimming took off 2 bases at V and 4 bases at J, with 17 bases between the two ends. CDR1 is MRHNA, CDR2 SNTAGT, per germline. CDR3 size: 16 residues.

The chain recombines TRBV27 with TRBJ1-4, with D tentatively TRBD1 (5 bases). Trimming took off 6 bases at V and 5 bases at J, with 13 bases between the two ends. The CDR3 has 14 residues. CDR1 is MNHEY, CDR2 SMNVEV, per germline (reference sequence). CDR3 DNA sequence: TGTGCCAGCAGCCGGGGGGGTATAAATGAAAAACTGTTTTTT. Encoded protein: CASSRGGINEKLFF.

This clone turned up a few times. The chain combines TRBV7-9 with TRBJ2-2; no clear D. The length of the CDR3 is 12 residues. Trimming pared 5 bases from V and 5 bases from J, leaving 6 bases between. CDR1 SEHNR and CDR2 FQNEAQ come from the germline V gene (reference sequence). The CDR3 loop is CASSQITGELFF. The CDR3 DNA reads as TGTGCCAGCAGCCAAATTACCGGGGAGCTGTTTTTT.

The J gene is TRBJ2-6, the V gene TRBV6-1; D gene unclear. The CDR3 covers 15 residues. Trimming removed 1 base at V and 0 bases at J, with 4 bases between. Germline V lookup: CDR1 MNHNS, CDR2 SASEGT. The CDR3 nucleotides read TGTGCCAGCAGTGAAGGAGACTCTGGGGCCAACGTCCTGACTTTC. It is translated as CASSEGDSGANVLTF.

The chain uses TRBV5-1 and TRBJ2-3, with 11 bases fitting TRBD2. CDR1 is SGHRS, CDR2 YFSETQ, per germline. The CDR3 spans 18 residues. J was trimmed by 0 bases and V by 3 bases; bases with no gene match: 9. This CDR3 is CASSSLAGGHSSTDTQYF. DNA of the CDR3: TGCGCCAGCAGCTCGCTAGCGGGGGGACATTCTAGCACAGATACGCAGTATTTT.

CDR3 DNA: TGTGCCAGCTCACGGCGGGGACAGGGGTATTTCGACTTTGAGCAGTTCTTC. This encodes CASSRRGQGYFDFEQFF. V gene TRBV18 combines with J gene TRBJ2-1, with 10 bases that match TRBD1. Germline V CDR1 and CDR2: KGHSH, LQKENI. The CDR3 sequence is 17 residues long. Trimming cost V 4 bases and J 9 bases; bases outside gene matches: 15.

The CDR3, as DNA: TGTGCCAGCAGCTTAGGGACAAAGCAGTTCTTC. Translation gives CASSLGTKQFF. The rearrangement links TRBV7-2 to TRBJ2-1; tentatively, D is TRBD1 (5 bases). Trimming took 1 base from V and 11 from J, leaving 6 bases between them. Germline V gene sequence: CDR1 SGHTA, CDR2 FQGNSA. There are 11 residues in the CDR3. Variable domain in full (rest from reference TRBV7-2 and TRBJ2-1): GAGVSQSPSNKVTEKGKDVELRCDPISGHTALYWYRQSLGQGLEFLIYFQGNSAPDKSGLPSDRFSAERTGGSVSTLTIQRTQQEDSAVYLCASSLGTKQFFGPGTRLTVL.

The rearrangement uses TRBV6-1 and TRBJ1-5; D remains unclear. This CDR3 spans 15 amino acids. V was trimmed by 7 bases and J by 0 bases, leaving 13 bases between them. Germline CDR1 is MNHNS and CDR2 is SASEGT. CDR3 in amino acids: CASIVTEISNQPQHF. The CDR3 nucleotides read TGTGCCAGCATAGTTACTGAAATTAGCAATCAGCCCCAGCATTTT.